The 8 T cell receptor beta chains listed next were all sequenced from one sample in a study of CXCR3-negative and CXCR3-positive naive CD8 T cells. 5' RACE that incorporated UMI labels was used to prepare the TRB cDNA libraries. TCRdb re-analyzed the 5' RACE reads; it lists each CDR3 protein once, without DNA. The sample yields 90,000 to 95,000 distinct CDR3 sequences, of which the top ten take up around 1.8%. The sample was naive CXCR3- CD8+ T cells from blood. Described subset: CD45RO-CCR7+CD27+CD95- naive CD8+ T cells lacking CXCR3 (TNR3-). The receptors here all came from a human donor in good health. Some clones in this sample may be carry-over from other donors' samples.

The V gene is TRBV2, the J gene TRBJ1-2. CDR3 length: 15 amino acids. The germline V gene has CDR1 SNHLY and CDR2 FYNNEI. CDR3 loop: CASTGGVMPNYGYTF. The full variable domain, its missing parts supplied by reference TRBV2 and TRBJ1-2, is EPEVTQTPSHQVTQMGQEVILRCVPISNHLYFYWYRQILGQKVEFLVSFYNNEISEKSEIFDDQFSVERPDGSNFTLKIRSTKLEDSAMYFCASTGGVMPNYGYTFGSGTRLTVV.

The V and J genes are TRBV11-2 and TRBJ2-1; checking the TCRdb D call of TRBD2 is not possible without DNA. Germline-derived CDR1 and CDR2 are SGHAT and FQNNGV. The CDR3 is 13 residues long. CDR3 amino acids: CASSFGTRHEQFF.

V is TRBV19 and J is TRBJ2-3. The CDR3 extends over 11 amino acids. Per the germline V gene, CDR1 is LNHDA and CDR2 is SQIVND (reference sequence). The CDR3 region is CASSNPDTQYF.

This chain links TRBV9 with TRBJ2-1; TCRdb designates TRBD2, a call that cannot be tested without DNA. CDR3 length equals 15 residues. Germline loops: CDR1 SGDLS, CDR2 YYNGEE. CDR3 in amino acids: CASSTLAGPLGEQFF.

The gene calls are TRBV27 and TRBJ1-2. The CDR3 spans 14 residues. In germline, CDR1 is MNHEY, CDR2 SMNVEV (reference sequence). CDR3 loop: CATSLRSPNYGYTF.

The V and J genes are TRBV7-9 and TRBJ1-1; TCRdb names TRBD1, which stays unverified in the absence of DNA. Germline loops: CDR1 SEHNR, CDR2 FQNEAQ (reference sequence). The CDR3 extends over 15 amino acids. The CDR3 sequence: CASSFPGSVNTEAFF. Filled out from reference TRBV7-9 and TRBJ1-1, the complete variable domain reads DTGVSQNPRHKITKRGQNVTFRCDPISEHNRLYWYRQTLGQGPEFLTYFQNEAQLEKSRLLSDRFSAERPKGSFSTLEIQRTEQGDSAMYLCASSFPGSVNTEAFFGQGTRLTVV.

The rearrangement joins TRBV11-2 to TRBJ2-1; with no DNA, the TCRdb D assignment of TRBD1 cannot be verified. CDR3 length: 15 residues. The germline gives CDR1 SGHAT, CDR2 FQNNGV. This CDR3 reads CASSLPRGQGNEQFF.

This chain joins TRBV2 and TRBJ2-1; TCRdb calls TRBD2, which cannot be checked without DNA. The germline V gene encodes CDR1 SNHLY and CDR2 FYNNEI. The CDR3 extends over 14 amino acids. The CDR3 is CASSQRASYNEQFF.